Listed below are T cell receptor beta chains from one sample, sequenced in a study of identical twins. MiXCR, run by TCRdb on the 5' RACE reads, gives a single entry per CDR3 protein. The sample records hundreds of thousands of distinct CDR3 sequences, 8.6% being singletons. These same data were also listed under a study on yellow fever vaccine responses in identical twins.

Sequences were obtained from PBMCs. All receptors derive from a young woman in good health. Each CDR3 is given with its conserved first and last residue. The D gene is left open where the match is weak. Size is stated for part of the rows, as once, few or many counts, or as a class when the clone is expanded.

>many|TRBJ2-3|TRBD2|TRBV4-3
TGCGCCAGCAGCCAAGTCGCGGCGGGAGGTTCAGATACGCAGTATTTT
CASSQVAAGGSDTQYF
>many|TRBJ2-4|NA|TRBV7-2
TGTGCCAGCAGCTCACCGGGACACCTAGCCAAAAACATTCAGTACTTC
CASSSPGHLAKNIQYF
>NA|TRBJ2-2|NA|TRBV14
TGTGCCAGTCGTAGGGGCCCTATCACCGGGGAGCTGTTTTTT
CASRRGPITGELFF
>few|TRBJ2-1|NA|TRBV10-2
TGCGCCAGCAGTGTGCGGACAGAGAAGGATGAGCAGTTCTTC
CASSVRTEKDEQFF
>many|TRBJ2-2|NA|TRBV2
TGTGCCAGCATTCCGGACAGAAACACCGGGGAGCTGTTTTTT
CASIPDRNTGELFF
>few|TRBJ2-7|TRBD1|TRBV28
TGTGCCAGCAGGGGGACAGCCACAAGGTACGAGCAGTACTTC
CASRGTATRYEQYF
>many|TRBJ2-7|NA|TRBV21-1
TGTGCCAGCAGCGCGAGGGACAGAAGCTCCTACGAGCAGTACTTC
CASSARDRSSYEQYF
>NA|TRBJ2-7|NA|TRBV20-1
TGCAGTGCTAGAGCCTACCGTGGGTACTACGAGCAGTACTTC
CSARAYRGYYEQYF
>NA|TRBJ2-7|TRBD1|TRBV5-1
TGCGCCAGCAGCTACCCGGGACAGGACTACGAGCAGTACTTC
CASSYPGQDYEQYF
>NA|TRBJ2-3|NA|TRBV27
TGTGCCAGCAGTTTAAGAACGGGAGAGGGGACAGATACGCAGTATTTT
CASSLRTGEGTDTQYF
>many|TRBJ2-1|TRBD2|TRBV4-1
TGCGCCAGCAGCCAGAGGGGCGTAGCGGGAAATGAGCAGTTCTTC
CASSQRGVAGNEQFF
>few|TRBJ2-2|NA|TRBV20-1
TGCAGTGCTAGATCCCGTCGGGGTAGCGTCACCGGGGAGCTGTTTTTT
CSARSRRGSVTGELFF
>NA|TRBJ1-5|NA|TRBV28
TGTGCCACCTCGGCCCAGGGTAGCAATCAGCCCCAGCATTTT
CATSAQGSNQPQHF
>many|TRBJ2-3|TRBD2|TRBV5-1
TGCGCCAGCAGCTTAGAAGCGGGAATAACAGATACGCAGTATTTT
CASSLEAGITDTQYF
>many|TRBJ2-7|TRBD1|TRBV12-3/TRBV12-4
TGTGCCAGCAGACTCCGGACAGGCCGGTACGAGCAGTACTTC
CASRLRTGRYEQYF
>NA|TRBJ2-1|NA|TRBV20-1
TGCAGTGCTAGAGATCTCTCCGGGGGCTCCTACAATGAGCAGTTCTTC
CSARDLSGGSYNEQFF
>few|TRBJ1-3|NA|TRBV12-3/TRBV12-4
TGTGCCAGCAGTTTAAGGGGGGTCTCTGGAAACACCATATATTTT
CASSLRGVSGNTIYF
>few|TRBJ2-3|TRBD2|TRBV18
TGTGCCAGCTCACCATCGGTAGCGGGGGAGATATCAGATACGCAGTATTTT
CASSPSVAGEISDTQYF
>NA|TRBJ2-1|NA|TRBV30
TGTGCCTGGAGTGTCCCGGACCGGCAGTTCTTC
CAWSVPDRQFF
>many|TRBJ1-5|TRBD1|TRBV12-3/TRBV12-4
TGTGCCAGCAGGGGGGACAGGGGGCAGCCCCAGCATTTT
CASRGDRGQPQHF
>NA|TRBJ2-5|NA|TRBV5-5
TGTGCCAGCAGCTGGCACCCAGGGGAAGAGACCCAGTACTTC
CASSWHPGEETQYF
>NA|TRBJ2-7|TRBD1|TRBV6-2/TRBV6-3
TGTGCCAGCAGTTACTCGGGCAGGGGGACCCCCTACGAGCAGTACTTC
CASSYSGRGTPYEQYF
>NA|TRBJ2-2|TRBD2|TRBV7-2
TGTGCCAGCAGTAACCCCTCCCTGGCCGCTAAGGGCACTAGCGGGGGCTCCGGGGAGCTGTTTTTT
CASSNPSLAAKGTSGGSGELFF
>few|TRBJ2-7|TRBD1|TRBV25-1
TGTGCCAGCAGTGCCGAACCGGGACAGGGGCGCTCCTACGAGCAGTACTTC
CASSAEPGQGRSYEQYF
>once|TRBJ2-1|TRBD2|TRBV20-1
TGCAGTGCTAGAGATCCCCAAGCGGGGGACGTAGGTGAGCAGTTCTTC
CSARDPQAGDVGEQFF
>NA|TRBJ2-1|TRBD2|TRBV12-3/TRBV12-4
TGTGCCAGCAGTCGAGCGGGGGGGCCCTATGAGCAGTTCTTC
CASSRAGGPYEQFF
>NA|TRBJ1-2|NA|TRBV6-2/TRBV6-3
TGTGCCAGCAGTCCACCTGGGGGCTACACCTTC
CASSPPGGYTF
>NA|TRBJ2-5|TRBD2|TRBV4-1
TGCGCCAGCAGCCAAGCCGGGGCCGGGGGGCAAGAGACCCAGTACTTC
CASSQAGAGGQETQYF
>NA|TRBJ2-1|TRBD2|TRBV20-1
TGCAGTGTCCGTAAAACTAAGACTAGCGGTCTATCCTACAATGAGCAGTTCTTC
CSVRKTKTSGLSYNEQFF
>many|TRBJ2-7|TRBD2|TRBV29-1
TGCAGCGTTGAAGTGTCTAGCGGGAGAGTGAGGTACGAGCAGTACTTC
CSVEVSSGRVRYEQYF
>many|TRBJ2-5|NA|TRBV12-3/TRBV12-4
TGTGCCAGCAGTTTCCCCCTGCCCGGGGGAGAGACCCAGTACTTC
CASSFPLPGGETQYF
>few|TRBJ2-7|TRBD1|TRBV11-1
TGTGCCAGCAGCACCCTATTAGTTCAGACAGGGGTCAGCTCCTACGAGCAGTACTTC
CASSTLLVQTGVSSYEQYF